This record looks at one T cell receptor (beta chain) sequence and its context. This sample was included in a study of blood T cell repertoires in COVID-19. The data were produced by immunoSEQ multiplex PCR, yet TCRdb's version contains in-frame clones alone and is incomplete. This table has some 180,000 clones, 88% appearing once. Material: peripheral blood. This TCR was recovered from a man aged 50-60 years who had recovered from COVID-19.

The CDR3 reads CAWTHSGANVLTF. The DNA for the CDR3 is TGTGCCTGGACCCACTCTGGGGCCAACGTCCTGACTTTC. The chain is built from TRBV30 and TRBJ2-6; D unclear. In germline, CDR1 is GTSNPN, CDR2 SVGIG (reference sequence). V was trimmed by 4 bases and J by 0 bases, leaving 4 bases between them. The CDR3 length is 13 residues.